This TCR beta chain was sequenced during a study of shared T cell receptors in the human thymus. Libraries were prepared by immunoSEQ multiplex PCR; TCRdb keeps only in-frame clonotypes and omits some of them. The sample lists some 700,000 clones, 75% to 90% occurring once. Another study also made use of these data, one on human thymus T cells. Turning to that study: Unrelated individuals had highly overlapping thymic repertoires, as reported in related research.

This sequence originates from a girl in the first two years of life with a congenital heart defect. The material sequenced was thymocytes.

The CDR3 here is CASSLAPGRGVLLNTEAFF. The DNA for the CDR3 is TGTGCCAGCAGCTTGGCCCCTGGTAGGGGCGTCCTGTTGAACACTGAAGCTTTCTTT. V usage is TRBV5-4 and J usage is TRBJ1-1; D perhaps matches TRBD1 (5 bases). Trimming took off 0 bases at V and 0 bases at J, with 21 bases between the two ends. The germline gives CDR1 SGHNT, CDR2 YYREEE (reference sequence). The CDR3 extends over 19 amino acids.